The 15 T cell receptor beta chains below come from one sample, sequenced in a study of T cells in Graves' hyperthyroidism and ophthalmopathy. The source material, RNA transcripts, was used to amplify TCR beta CDR3 regions. The HTBI primer set drove a first-round RT-PCR of the TCR CDR3. TCRdb ran MiXCR on the multiplex PCR reads and lists one entry per CDR3 protein. Of roughly 100,000 distinct CDR3 sequences in the sample, around 50% were seen once. The sequencing sample was made of blood. The receptors derive from a man aged 35-49 years with Graves' hyperthyroidism.

The genes are TRBV10-1 and TRBJ2-7; D might be TRBD1 (6 bases). The CDR3 is 12 residues long. Trimming took off 9 bases at V and 3 bases at J, with 12 bases between the two ends. In germline, CDR1 is WNHNN, CDR2 SYGVQD (reference sequence). The CDR3 DNA reads TGCGCCAGTAGGACAGCCTACTACGAGCAGTACTTC. It encodes CASRTAYYEQYF.

This clonotype was observed at least ten times. This may come from a read error, since a much larger clone is one base off. The chain is built from TRBV24-1 and TRBJ2-1; the match to TRBD1 covers 8 bases. CDR1 is KGHDR, CDR2 SFDVKD, per germline. The CDR3 is 16 residues long. The CDR3, as DNA: TGTACCACCAGTGATTGGACAGGGAAATTAGGTGATGAGCAGTTCTTC. Amino acids: CTTSDWTGKLGDEQFF.

At least ten counts were recorded for this clonotype. The chain links TRBV5-1 to TRBJ2-5; 14 nucleotides agree with TRBD2. The CDR3 is 18 residues long. Germline V gene data show CDR1 as SGHRS and CDR2 as YFSETQ. Unmatched junction bases numbered 7, after V lost 0 bases and J lost 3 bases. As DNA, the CDR3 is TGCGCCAGCAGCTTGGTTCCGGGACTAGCGGGAGTGGAAGAGACCCAGTACTTC. It codes for CASSLVPGLAGVEETQYF.

A single count supports this clonotype. The V gene is TRBV7-9, the J gene TRBJ1-6; D is possibly TRBD1 (6 bases). The length of the CDR3 is 12 residues. Looked up from germline, CDR1 is SEHNR and CDR2 is FQNEAQ (reference sequence). The V and J ends lost 6 bases and 9 bases respectively, with 9 bases between them. The CDR3 loop reads CASSEQGSPLHF. The DNA of the CDR3 is TGTGCCAGCAGTGAACAGGGTTCACCCCTCCACTTT.

As regards this clonotype: This may be a read error: a much more frequent sequence differs by one nucleotide. This sequence joins TRBV12-3 or TRBV12-4 and TRBJ2-2; TRBD2 matches 10 bases. CDR3 length: 17 residues. V gave up 3 bases and J gave up 6 bases; unmatched junction bases: 10. The CDR3 DNA reads TGTGCCAGCAGTTTTTCGACTAGCGGGCCTACGTCCGGGGAGCTGTTTTTT. It is translated as CASSFSTSGPTSGELFF.

The table lists this clonotype with many counts. The rearrangement links TRBV19 to TRBJ1-5; D is unresolved. V was pared by 4 bases and J by 1 base, with 11 bases between. Germline V lookup: CDR1 LNHDA, CDR2 SQIVND (reference sequence). The CDR3 covers 15 residues. Here the CDR3 reads CASSNGDGSNQPQHF. The CDR3 nucleotides read TGTGCCAGTAGTAATGGGGATGGGAGCAATCAGCCCCAGCATTTT.

This chain uses TRBV7-6 with TRBJ1-2, with 8 bases identical to TRBD1. The germline CDR1 and CDR2 sequences are SGHVS and FNYEAQ. The CDR3 has 11 residues. The V gene end was trimmed by 5 bases and the J gene end by 11 bases; junction bases not matched to a gene: 4. CDR3 region: CASSQGAGYTF. The DNA of the CDR3 is TGTGCCAGCAGCCAGGGGGCTGGGTACACCTTC.

The chain uses TRBV15 and TRBJ2-7; 10 positions agree with TRBD1. This CDR3 region has 18 residues. Germline V gives CDR1 LNHNV, CDR2 YYDKDF (reference sequence). V shed 0 bases and J 3 bases; nucleotides not matched to a gene: 11. The CDR3 DNA follows: TGTGCCACCAGCAGAGATCCCGGGACAGGGGCTATGGGCTACGAGCAGTACTTC. Protein sequence: CATSRDPGTGAMGYEQYF. The full variable domain, rest sourced from reference TRBV15 and TRBJ2-7, is DAMVIQNPRYQVTQFGKPVTLSCSQTLNHNVMYWYQQKSSQAPKLLFHYYDKDFNNEADTPDNFQSRRPNTSFCFLDIRSPGLGDTAMYLCATSRDPGTGAMGYEQYFGPGTRLTVT.

This clonotype was counted ten times or more. This CDR3 reads CASSADNYNEQFF. In DNA form, the CDR3 reads TGTGCCAGCAGCGCCGACAACTACAATGAGCAGTTCTTC. The chain joins TRBV7-2 to TRBJ2-1; D unresolved. This CDR3 comprises 13 residues. Germline CDR1 SGHTA, CDR2 FQGNSA. V was pared by 5 bases and J by 3 bases, with 8 bases between.

V gene TRBV7-2 combines with J gene TRBJ2-1, with 8 bases fitting TRBD1. Germline V gene sequence: CDR1 SGHTA, CDR2 FQGNSA. Unmatched junction bases numbered 7, after V lost 8 bases and J lost 7 bases. CDR3 length: 13 residues. The DNA of the CDR3 is TGTGCCAGCTCACCGGGACAGGTGAATGAGCAGTTCTTC. Its translation: CASSPGQVNEQFF.

A word on this clonotype: Germline is not matched at one junction end, which may reflect a read error. This rearrangement joins TRBV15 to TRBJ2-2, with D unresolved. The CDR3 consists of 12 residues. The germline V gene encodes CDR1 LNHNV and CDR2 YYDKDF (reference sequence). The DNA for the CDR3 is TGTGTCACCAGCAGGTGCCCCGGGGAGCTGTTTTTT. Its translation is CVTSRCPGELFF.

The chain links TRBV7-9 to TRBJ1-2; a possible D gene is TRBD1 (5 bases). The CDR3 runs to 15 residues. V gave up 1 base and J gave up 8 bases, with 17 bases separating them. The V gene's germline CDR1 is SEHNR and CDR2 FQNEAQ (reference sequence). CDR3 residues: CASSLDGRDLGGYTF. In DNA form, the CDR3 reads TGTGCCAGCAGCTTAGATGGCAGGGATTTAGGGGGCTACACCTTC.

This sequence joins TRBV15 and TRBJ2-7; possible D gene TRBD1, 5 bases. This CDR3 spans 14 amino acids. Germline V CDR1 and CDR2: LNHNV, YYDKDF (reference sequence). The V end was cut by 3 bases, the J end by 0 bases, with 9 bases between. DNA for the CDR3: TGTGCCACCAGCAGCTACAGGAGCTCCTACGAGCAGTACTTC. Translating gives CATSSYRSSYEQYF. The entire variable domain, with the rest obtained from reference TRBV15 and TRBJ2-7, is as follows: DAMVIQNPRYQVTQFGKPVTLSCSQTLNHNVMYWYQQKSSQAPKLLFHYYDKDFNNEADTPDNFQSRRPNTSFCFLDIRSPGLGDTAMYLCATSSYRSSYEQYFGPGTRLTVT.

This clonotype was seen many times. The V and J genes are TRBV20-1 and TRBJ2-1, with 14 positions matching TRBD2. The CDR3 sequence is 14 residues long. V gave up 6 bases and J gave up 12 bases; unmatched junction bases: 10. The germline V gene has CDR1 DFQATT and CDR2 SNEGSKA (reference sequence). This CDR3 is CSAQLGLAGGGQFF. For the CDR3, the DNA is TGCAGTGCCCAGCTAGGACTAGCGGGAGGTGGGCAGTTCTTC.

In regard to this clonotype: A junction end diverges from the germline sequence, so it may reflect a read error. The chain joins TRBV20-1 to TRBJ2-6, with 7 bases matching TRBD2. The CDR3 is made up of 16 amino acids. Per the germline V gene, CDR1 is DFQATT and CDR2 is SNEGSKA (reference sequence). CDR3 in DNA: TGCAGTGCTAGGGGGGTTAGCGGGTCTGGGGCCAACGTCCGGACTTTC. Its protein is CSARGVSGSGANVRTF.